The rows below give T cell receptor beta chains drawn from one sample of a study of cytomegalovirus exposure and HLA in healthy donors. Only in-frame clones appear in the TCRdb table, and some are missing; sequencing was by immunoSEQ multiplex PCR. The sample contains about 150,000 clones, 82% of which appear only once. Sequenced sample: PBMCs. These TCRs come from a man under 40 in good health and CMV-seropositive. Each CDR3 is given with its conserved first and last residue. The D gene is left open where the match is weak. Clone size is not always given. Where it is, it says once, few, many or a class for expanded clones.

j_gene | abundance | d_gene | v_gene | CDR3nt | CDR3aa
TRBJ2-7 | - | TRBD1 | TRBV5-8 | TGTGCCAGCAGCCCTGGGACAGGGGTATACGAGCAGTACTTC | CASSPGTGVYEQYF
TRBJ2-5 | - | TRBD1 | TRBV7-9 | TGTGCCAGCAGCTCCGGGACAGGTCAAGAGACCCAGTACTTC | CASSSGTGQETQYF
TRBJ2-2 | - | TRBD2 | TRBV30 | TGTGCCTGGAATAAGGGGACGTTTTGGAGCGGGAGGGCCGGGGAGCTGTTTTTT | CAWNKGTFWSGRAGELFF
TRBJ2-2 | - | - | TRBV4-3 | TGCGCCAGCAGCCAAGATAAAGCGGGCCAGAACACCGGGGAGCTGTTTTTT | CASSQDKAGQNTGELFF
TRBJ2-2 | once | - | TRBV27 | TGTGCCAGCAGTTTCGGGGGAGCCGGGGAGCTGTTTTTT | CASSFGGAGELFF
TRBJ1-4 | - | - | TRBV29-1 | TGCAGCGTTGAAGGAGGAGGGGGGGATAATGAAAAACTGTTTTTT | CSVEGGGGDNEKLFF
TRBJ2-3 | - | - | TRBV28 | TGTGCCAGCAGCCCTAGACTAGATCCAGATACGCAGTATTTT | CASSPRLDPDTQYF
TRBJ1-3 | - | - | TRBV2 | TGTGCCAGCAGCCCTGGCAGGGCTGGAAACGCCATATATTTT | CASSPGRAGNAIYF
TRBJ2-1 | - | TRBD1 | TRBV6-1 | TGTGCCAGCACCGGTAACAGGGGCAATGAGCAGTTCTTC | CASTGNRGNEQFF
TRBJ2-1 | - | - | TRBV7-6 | TGTGCCAGCAGCTTAGACAGGGTAGGGAATGAGCAGTTCTTC | CASSLDRVGNEQFF
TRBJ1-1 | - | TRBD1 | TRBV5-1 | TGCGCCAGCAGCCCACAGGGGCCTCTTGAAGCTTTCTTT | CASSPQGPLEAFF
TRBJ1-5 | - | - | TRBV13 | TGTGCCAGCAGCCACGGGGGGGGGAATAGCAATCAGCCCCAGCATTTT | CASSHGGGNSNQPQHF
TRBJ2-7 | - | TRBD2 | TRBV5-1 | TGCGCCAGCAGCTTGGTTAGCGGGACCTACGAGCAGTACTTC | CASSLVSGTYEQYF